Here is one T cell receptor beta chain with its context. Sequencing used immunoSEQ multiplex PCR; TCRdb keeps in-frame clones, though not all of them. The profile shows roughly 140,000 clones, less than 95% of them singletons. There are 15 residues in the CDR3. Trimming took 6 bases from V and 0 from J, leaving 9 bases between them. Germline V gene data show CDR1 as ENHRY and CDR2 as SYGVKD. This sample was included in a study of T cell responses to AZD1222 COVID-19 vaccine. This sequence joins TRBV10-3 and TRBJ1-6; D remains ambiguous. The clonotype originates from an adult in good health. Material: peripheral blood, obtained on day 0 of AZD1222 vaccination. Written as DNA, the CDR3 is TGTGCCATCAGGGCGGAGAGCTCCTATAATTCACCCCTCCACTTT. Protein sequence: CAIRAESSYNSPLHF.